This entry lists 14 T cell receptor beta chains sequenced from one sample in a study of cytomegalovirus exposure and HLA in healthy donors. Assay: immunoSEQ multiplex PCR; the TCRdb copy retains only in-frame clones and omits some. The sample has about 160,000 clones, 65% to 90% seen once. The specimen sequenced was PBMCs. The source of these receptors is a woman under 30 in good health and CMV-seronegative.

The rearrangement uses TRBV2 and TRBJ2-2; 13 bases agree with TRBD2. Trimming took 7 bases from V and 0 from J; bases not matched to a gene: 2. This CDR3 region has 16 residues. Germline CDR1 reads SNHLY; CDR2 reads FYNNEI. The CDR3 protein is CASKGLAGSNTGELFF. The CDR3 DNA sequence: TGTGCCAGCAAGGGACTAGCGGGGTCGAACACCGGGGAGCTGTTTTTT.

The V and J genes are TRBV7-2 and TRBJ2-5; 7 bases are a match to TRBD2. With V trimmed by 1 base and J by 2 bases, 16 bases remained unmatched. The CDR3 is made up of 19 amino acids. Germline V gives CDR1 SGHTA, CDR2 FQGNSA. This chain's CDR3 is CASSLEGIGWLAEQETQYF. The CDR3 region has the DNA TGTGCCAGCAGCTTAGAAGGGATAGGATGGCTAGCGGAACAAGAGACCCAGTACTTC.

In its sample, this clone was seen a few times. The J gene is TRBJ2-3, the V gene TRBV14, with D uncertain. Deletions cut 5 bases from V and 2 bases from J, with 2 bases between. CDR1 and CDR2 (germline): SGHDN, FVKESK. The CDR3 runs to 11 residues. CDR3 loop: CASSYTDTQYF. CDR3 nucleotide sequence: TGTGCCAGCAGCTACACAGATACGCAGTATTTT. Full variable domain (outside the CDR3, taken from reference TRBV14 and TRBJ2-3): EAGVTQFPSHSVIEKGQTVTLRCDPISGHDNLYWYRRVMGKEIKFLLHFVKESKQDESGMPNNRFLAERTGGTYSTLKVQPAELEDSGVYFCASSYTDTQYFGPGTRLTVL.

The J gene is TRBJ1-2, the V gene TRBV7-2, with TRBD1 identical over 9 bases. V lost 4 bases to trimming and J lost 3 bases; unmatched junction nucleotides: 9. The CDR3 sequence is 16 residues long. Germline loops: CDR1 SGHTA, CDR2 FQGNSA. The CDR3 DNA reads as TGTGCCAGCAGCTCCGGGGGGACAGGGCCGCACTATGGCTACACCTTC. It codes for CASSSGGTGPHYGYTF.

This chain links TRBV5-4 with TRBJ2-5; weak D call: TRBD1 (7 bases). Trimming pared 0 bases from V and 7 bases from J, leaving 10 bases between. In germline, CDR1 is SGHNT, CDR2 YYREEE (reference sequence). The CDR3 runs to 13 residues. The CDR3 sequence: CASSLVQGGTQYF. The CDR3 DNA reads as TGTGCCAGCAGCTTGGTTCAGGGGGGGACCCAGTACTTC.

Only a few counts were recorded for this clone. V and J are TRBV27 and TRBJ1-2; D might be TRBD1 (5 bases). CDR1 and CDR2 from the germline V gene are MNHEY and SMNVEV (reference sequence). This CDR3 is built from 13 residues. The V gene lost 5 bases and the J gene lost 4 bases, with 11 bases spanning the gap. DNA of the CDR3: TGTGCCAGCAGTGTCCAGGGTCGCTATGGCTACACCTTC. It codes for CASSVQGRYGYTF.

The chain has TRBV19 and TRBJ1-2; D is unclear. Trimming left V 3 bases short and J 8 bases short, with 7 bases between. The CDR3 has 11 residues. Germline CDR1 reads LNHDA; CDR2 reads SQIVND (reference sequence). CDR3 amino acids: CASSISEGYTF. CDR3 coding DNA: TGTGCCAGTAGTATTAGTGAGGGCTACACCTTC.

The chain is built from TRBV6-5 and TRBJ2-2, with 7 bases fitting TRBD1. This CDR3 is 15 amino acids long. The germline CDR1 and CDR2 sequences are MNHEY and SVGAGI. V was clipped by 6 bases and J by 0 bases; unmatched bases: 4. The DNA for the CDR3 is TGTGCCAGCAGATCCGGGACAGCGAACACCGGGGAGCTGTTTTTT. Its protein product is CASRSGTANTGELFF.

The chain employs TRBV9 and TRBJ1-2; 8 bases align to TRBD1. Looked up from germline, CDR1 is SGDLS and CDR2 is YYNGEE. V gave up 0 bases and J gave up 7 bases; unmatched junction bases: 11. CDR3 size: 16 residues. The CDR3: CASSVAVDRDEGGYTF. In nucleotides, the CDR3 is TGTGCCAGCAGCGTAGCAGTGGACAGGGATGAGGGTGGCTACACCTTC.

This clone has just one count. Here the CDR3 reads CASRGREQYF. CDR3 in DNA: TGTGCCAGTAGAGGGAGAGAGCAGTATTTT. This sequence joins TRBV19 and TRBJ2-3, with a possible D match to TRBD2 (5 bases). V was clipped by 6 bases and J by 11 bases, with 9 bases between them. This CDR3 has 10 amino acids. Germline V gene data show CDR1 as LNHDA and CDR2 as SQIVND (reference sequence).

The CDR3 region has the DNA TGTGCCAGCAGCGCCAGGGTTTCTGGCTATGGCTACACCTTC. Translated, it gives CASSARVSGYGYTF. This chain links TRBV9 with TRBJ1-2, with a tentative D call TRBD1 (5 bases). Germline CDR1 and CDR2: SGDLS and YYNGEE. Trimming took 3 bases from V and 4 from J, leaving 13 bases between them. The CDR3 runs to 14 residues.

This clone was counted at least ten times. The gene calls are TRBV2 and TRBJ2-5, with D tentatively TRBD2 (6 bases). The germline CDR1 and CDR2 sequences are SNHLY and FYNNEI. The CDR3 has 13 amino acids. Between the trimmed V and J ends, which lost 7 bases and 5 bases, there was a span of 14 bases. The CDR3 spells CASTETRRETQYF. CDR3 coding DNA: TGTGCCAGCACCGAGACTAGAAGGGAGACCCAGTACTTC.

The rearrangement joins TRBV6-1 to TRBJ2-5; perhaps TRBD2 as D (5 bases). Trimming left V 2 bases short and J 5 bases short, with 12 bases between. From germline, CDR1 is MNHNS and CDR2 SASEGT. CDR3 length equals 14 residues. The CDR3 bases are TGTGCCAGCAGTGAAATTGACGGGGTGGAGACCCAGTACTTC. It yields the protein CASSEIDGVETQYF.

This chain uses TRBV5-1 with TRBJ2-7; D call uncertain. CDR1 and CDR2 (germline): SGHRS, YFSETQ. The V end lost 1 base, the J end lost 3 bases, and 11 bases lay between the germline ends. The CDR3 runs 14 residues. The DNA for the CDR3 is TGCGCCAGCAGCTTGATCTCGAGAGGCTACGAGCAGTACTTC. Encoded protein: CASSLISRGYEQYF.